This TCR beta chain appears in the sequencing data of a study of T-cell reconstitution after alpha-beta-depleted transplantation in children. The V gene end was trimmed by 0 bases and the J gene end by 6 bases; junction bases not matched to a gene: 2. This CDR3 spans 16 amino acids. CDR1 is LGHNA, CDR2 YSLEER, per germline. Library preparation (for TCRbeta) was performed with unique molecular identifiers. TCRdb passed the PCR reads through MiXCR, listing each CDR3 protein once. The sample lists over 450,000 distinct CDR3 sequences, about 11% occurring once. Study observations and caveats: Roughly two months post-transplant, alpha-beta T cells reportedly originated from several hundred graft clones that had expanded. From newly produced T cells came most of the T-cell counts and diversity one year after transplant.

This clonotype has a count of ten or more. Its antigen is still unknown. Sequences were derived from PBMCs, sampled before TCRalphabeta/CD19-depleted stem cell transplant. The chain recombines TRBV4-3 with TRBJ2-4; 13 bases map to TRBD2. The TCR originated in a child aged 2-15 years with inherited bone marrow failure, due to receive a stem cell transplant. CDR3 DNA sequence: TGCGCCAGCAGCCAAGAAACTAGCGGGAGGGGAAACATTCAGTACTTC. It encodes CASSQETSGRGNIQYF.